This T cell receptor (beta chain) was obtained from a study of T-cell reconstitution after alpha-beta-depleted transplantation in children. This clonotype came up a few times. Unique molecular identifiers tagged the TCRbeta library. MiXCR, applied by TCRdb to the PCR reads, yields one record per CDR3 protein. The table records about 210,000 distinct CDR3 sequences, approximately 17% of them present only once. The material was PBMCs, mostly from graft donor cells, obtained 360 days after TCRalphabeta/CD19-depleted stem cell transplant. The TCR originated in a male patient between 2 and 15 years old who had a stem cell transplant for acute lymphoblastic leukemia, so the T cells may come from the graft donor.

In DNA, the CDR3 is TGTGCCACCAGCAGAGATGGGGTTCTCTCCTACGAGCAGTACTTC. Residues: CATSRDGVLSYEQYF. V usage is TRBV15 and J usage is TRBJ2-7; D not certain. V was pared by 0 bases and J by 0 bases, with 9 bases between. This CDR3 region has 15 residues. CDR1 LNHNV and CDR2 YYDKDF come from the germline V gene (reference sequence).